The clone carrying this TCR beta chain has more than one count but fewer than ten. This sample is drawn from a study of T-cell memory formation after mild COVID-19. Trimming took off 0 bases at V and 7 bases at J, with 18 bases between the two ends. This CDR3 is 16 amino acids long. Germline loops: CDR1 LGHNA, CDR2 YSLEER. MiXCR, run by TCRdb on the 5' RACE reads, gives a single entry per CDR3 protein. The table includes nearly 350,000 distinct CDR3 sequences, 10% to 15% detected once. The receptor comes from a man younger than 35 who had mild COVID-19 (a few samples of this study predate the infection). Cell type and time point are not known. The sequencing sample was made of PBMCs or a T cell subset sorted from them (not recorded which). V and J are TRBV4-3 and TRBJ2-5, with D uncertain. CDR3 in DNA: TGCGCCAGCAGCCAAGATCTGCCAGTGGCTGCTAGGACCCAGTACTTC. Translating it yields CASSQDLPVAARTQYF.